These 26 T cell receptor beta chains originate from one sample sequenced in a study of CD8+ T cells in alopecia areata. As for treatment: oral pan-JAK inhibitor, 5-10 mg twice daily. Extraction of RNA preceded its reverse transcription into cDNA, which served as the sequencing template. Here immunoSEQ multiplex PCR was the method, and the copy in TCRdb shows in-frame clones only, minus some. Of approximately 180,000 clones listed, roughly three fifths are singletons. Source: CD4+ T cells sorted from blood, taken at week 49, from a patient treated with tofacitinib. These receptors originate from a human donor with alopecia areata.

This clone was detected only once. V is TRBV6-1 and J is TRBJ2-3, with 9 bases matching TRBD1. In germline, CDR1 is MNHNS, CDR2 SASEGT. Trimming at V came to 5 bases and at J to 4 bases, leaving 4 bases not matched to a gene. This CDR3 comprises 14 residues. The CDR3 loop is CASSRDRVADTQYF. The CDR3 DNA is TGTGCCAGCAGTCGGGACAGGGTTGCAGATACGCAGTATTTT.

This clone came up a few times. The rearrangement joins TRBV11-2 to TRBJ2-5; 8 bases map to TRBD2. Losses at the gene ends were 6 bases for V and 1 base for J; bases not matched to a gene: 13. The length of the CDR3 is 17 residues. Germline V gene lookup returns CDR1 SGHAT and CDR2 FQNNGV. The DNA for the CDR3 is TGTGCCAGCAGATACGGTGCGGGGGGCCGGGGCCAAGAGACCCAGTACTTC. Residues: CASRYGAGGRGQETQYF. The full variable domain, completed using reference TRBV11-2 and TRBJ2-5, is EAGVAQSPRYKIIEKRQSVAFWCNPISGHATLYWYQQILGQGPKLLIQFQNNGVVDDSQLPKDRFSAERLKGVDSTLKIQPAKLEDSAVYLCASRYGAGGRGQETQYFGPGTRLLVL.

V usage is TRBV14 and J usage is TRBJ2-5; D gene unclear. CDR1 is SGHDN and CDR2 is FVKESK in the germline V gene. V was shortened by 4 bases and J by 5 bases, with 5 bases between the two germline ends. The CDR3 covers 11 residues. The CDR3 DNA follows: TGTGCCAGCAGCCCTGGGGAGACCCAGTACTTC. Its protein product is CASSPGETQYF.

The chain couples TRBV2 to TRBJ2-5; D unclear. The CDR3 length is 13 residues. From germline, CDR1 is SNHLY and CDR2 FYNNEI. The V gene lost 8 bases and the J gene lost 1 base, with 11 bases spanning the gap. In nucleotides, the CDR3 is TGTGCCAGCGGCCCCCAGATCCAAGAGACCCAGTACTTC. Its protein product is CASGPQIQETQYF.

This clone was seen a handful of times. CDR3 DNA sequence: TGTGCCAGCTCACGAGAGATATCAACCTACGAGCAGTACTTC. It is translated as CASSREISTYEQYF. The rearrangement links TRBV18 to TRBJ2-7; D gene unclear. V dropped 4 bases and J dropped 2 bases, with 12 bases sitting between them. The CDR3 spans 14 residues. Per the germline V gene, CDR1 is KGHSH and CDR2 is LQKENI.

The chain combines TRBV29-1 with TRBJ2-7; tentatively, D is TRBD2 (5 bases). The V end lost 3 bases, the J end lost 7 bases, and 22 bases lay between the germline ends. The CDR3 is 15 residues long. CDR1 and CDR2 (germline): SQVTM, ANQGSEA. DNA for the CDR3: TGCAGCGTTGAGCTGCCCGGGGTGGTAGTGCGAGAGCAGTACTTC. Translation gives CSVELPGVVVREQYF.

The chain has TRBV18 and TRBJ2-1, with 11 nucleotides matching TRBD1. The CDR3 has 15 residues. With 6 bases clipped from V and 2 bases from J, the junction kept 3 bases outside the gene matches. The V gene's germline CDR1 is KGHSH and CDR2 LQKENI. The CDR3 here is CASSLGQGAYNEQFF. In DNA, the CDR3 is TGTGCCAGCTCCCTGGGACAGGGGGCCTACAATGAGCAGTTCTTC.

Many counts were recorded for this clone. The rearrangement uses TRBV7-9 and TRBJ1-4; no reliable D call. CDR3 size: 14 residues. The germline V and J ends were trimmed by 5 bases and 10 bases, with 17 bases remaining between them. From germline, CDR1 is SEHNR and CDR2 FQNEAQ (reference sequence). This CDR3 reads CASSPVGPRVKLFF. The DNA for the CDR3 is TGTGCCAGCAGCCCAGTCGGGCCTCGGGTAAAACTGTTTTTT.

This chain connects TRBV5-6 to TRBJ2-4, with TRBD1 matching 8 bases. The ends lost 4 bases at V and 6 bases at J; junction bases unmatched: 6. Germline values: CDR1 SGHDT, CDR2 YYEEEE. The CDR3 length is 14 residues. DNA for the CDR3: TGTGCCAGCAGCGACAGGGGTGGCGGAAACATTCAGTACTTC. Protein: CASSDRGGGNIQYF. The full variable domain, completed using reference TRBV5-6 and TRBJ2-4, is DAGVTQSPTHLIKTRGQQVTLRCSPKSGHDTVSWYQQALGQGPQFIFQYYEEEERQRGNFPDRFSGHQFPNYSSELNVNALLLGDSALYLCASSDRGGGNIQYFGAGTRLSVL.

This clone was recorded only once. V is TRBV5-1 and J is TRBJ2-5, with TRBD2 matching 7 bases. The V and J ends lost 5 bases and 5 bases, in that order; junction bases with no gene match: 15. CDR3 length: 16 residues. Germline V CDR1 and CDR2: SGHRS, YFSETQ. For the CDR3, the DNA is TGCGCCAGCAGTCTGCAGGCGGGGGAAGTTTGGGAGACCCAGTACTTC. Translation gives CASSLQAGEVWETQYF.

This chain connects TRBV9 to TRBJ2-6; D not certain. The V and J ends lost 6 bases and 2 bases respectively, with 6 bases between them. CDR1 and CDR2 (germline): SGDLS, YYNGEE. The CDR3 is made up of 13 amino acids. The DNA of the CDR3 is TGTGCCAGCACCCGAGCTGGGGCCAACGTCCTGACTTTC. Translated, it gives CASTRAGANVLTF. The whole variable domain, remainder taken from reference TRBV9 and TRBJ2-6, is DSGVTQTPKHLITATGQRVTLRCSPRSGDLSVYWYQQSLDQGLQFLIQYYNGEERAKGNILERFSAQQFPDLHSELNLSSLELGDSALYFCASTRAGANVLTFGAGSRLTVL.

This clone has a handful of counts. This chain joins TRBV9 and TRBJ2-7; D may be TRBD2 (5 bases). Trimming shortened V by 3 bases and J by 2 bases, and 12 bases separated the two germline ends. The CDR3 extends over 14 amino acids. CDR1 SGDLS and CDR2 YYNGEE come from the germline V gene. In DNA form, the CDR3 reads TGTGCCAGCAGCGCTGACGGACTCCCCTACGAGCAGTACTTC. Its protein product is CASSADGLPYEQYF.

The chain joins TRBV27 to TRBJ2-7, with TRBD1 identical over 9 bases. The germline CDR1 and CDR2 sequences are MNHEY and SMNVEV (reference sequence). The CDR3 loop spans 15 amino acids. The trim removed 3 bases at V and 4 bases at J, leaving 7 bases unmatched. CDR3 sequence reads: CASSFVGTGTYEQYF. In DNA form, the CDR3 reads TGTGCCAGCAGTTTTGTCGGGACAGGGACTTACGAGCAGTACTTC.

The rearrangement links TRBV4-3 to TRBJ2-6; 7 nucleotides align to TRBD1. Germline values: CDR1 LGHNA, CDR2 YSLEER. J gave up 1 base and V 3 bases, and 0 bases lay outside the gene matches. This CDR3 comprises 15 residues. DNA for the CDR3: TGCGCCAGCAGCCAGGACAGGTCTGGGGCCAACGTCCTGACTTTC. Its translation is CASSQDRSGANVLTF.

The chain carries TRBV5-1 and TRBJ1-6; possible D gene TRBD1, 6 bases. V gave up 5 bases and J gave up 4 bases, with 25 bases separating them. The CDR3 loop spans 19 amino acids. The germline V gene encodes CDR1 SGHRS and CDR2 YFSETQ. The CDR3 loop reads CASRMNPNVGQKYNSPLHF. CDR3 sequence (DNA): TGCGCCAGCAGAATGAACCCGAACGTCGGACAGAAATATAATTCACCCCTCCACTTT.

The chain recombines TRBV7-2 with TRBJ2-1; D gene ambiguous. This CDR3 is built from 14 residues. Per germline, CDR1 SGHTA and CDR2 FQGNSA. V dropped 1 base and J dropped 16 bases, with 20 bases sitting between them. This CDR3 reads CASSLDVGFVRSFF. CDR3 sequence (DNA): TGTGCCAGCAGCTTAGATGTAGGTTTCGTAAGGAGTTTCTTC.

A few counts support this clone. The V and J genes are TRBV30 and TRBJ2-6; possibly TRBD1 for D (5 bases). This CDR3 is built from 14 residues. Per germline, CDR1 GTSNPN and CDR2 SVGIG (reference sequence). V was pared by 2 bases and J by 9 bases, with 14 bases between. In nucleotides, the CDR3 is TGTGCCTGGAGTTTTGCAGGGATGGGCAACGTCCTGACTTTC. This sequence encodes CAWSFAGMGNVLTF.

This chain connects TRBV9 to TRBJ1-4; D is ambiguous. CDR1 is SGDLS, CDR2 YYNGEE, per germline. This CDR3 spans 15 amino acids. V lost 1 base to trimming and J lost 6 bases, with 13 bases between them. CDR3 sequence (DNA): TGTGCCAGCAGCGTACGGGGTGAACGGGATGAAAAACTGTTTTTT. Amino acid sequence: CASSVRGERDEKLFF.

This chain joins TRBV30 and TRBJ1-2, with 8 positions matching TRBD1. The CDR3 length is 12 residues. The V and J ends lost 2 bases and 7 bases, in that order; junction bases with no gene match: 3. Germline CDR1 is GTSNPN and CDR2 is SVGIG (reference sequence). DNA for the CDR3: TGTGCCTGGAGTCCAACAGGGGGTGGCTACACCTTC. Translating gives CAWSPTGGGYTF.

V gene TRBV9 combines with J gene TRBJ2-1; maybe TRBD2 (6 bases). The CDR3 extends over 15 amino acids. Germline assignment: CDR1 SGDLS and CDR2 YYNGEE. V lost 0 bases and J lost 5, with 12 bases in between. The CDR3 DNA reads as TGTGCCAGCAGCGTAGTTGCGACTAGTAACAATGAGCAGTTCTTC. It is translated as CASSVVATSNNEQFF.

CDR3 sequence reads: CASRPPSGRGTEAFF. DNA for the CDR3: TGTGCCAGCAGGCCGCCCTCAGGGAGGGGGACTGAAGCTTTCTTT. This chain links TRBV27 with TRBJ1-1; TRBD1 is a possible D gene (6 bases). Germline V gene lookup returns CDR1 MNHEY and CDR2 SMNVEV (reference sequence). This CDR3 is built from 15 residues. The V end lost 6 bases, the J end lost 5 bases, and 19 bases lay between the germline ends.

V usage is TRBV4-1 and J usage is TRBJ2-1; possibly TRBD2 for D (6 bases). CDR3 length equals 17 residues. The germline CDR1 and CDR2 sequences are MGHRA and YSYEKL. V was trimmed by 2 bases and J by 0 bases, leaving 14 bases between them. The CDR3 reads CASSQLRRGSSYNEQFF. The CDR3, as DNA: TGCGCCAGCAGCCAACTACGCCGGGGGAGCTCCTACAATGAGCAGTTCTTC.

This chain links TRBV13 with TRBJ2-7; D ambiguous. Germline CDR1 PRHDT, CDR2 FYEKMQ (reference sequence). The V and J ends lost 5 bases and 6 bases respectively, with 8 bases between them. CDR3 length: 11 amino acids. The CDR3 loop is CASSLLAEQYF. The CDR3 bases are TGTGCCAGCAGCCTCTTAGCCGAGCAGTACTTC.

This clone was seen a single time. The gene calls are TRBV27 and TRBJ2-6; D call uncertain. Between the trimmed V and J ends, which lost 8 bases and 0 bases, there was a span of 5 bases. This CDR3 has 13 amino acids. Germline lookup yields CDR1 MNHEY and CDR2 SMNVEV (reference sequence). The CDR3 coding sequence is TGTGCCAGCCGGACCTCTGGGGCCAACGTCCTGACTTTC. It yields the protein CASRTSGANVLTF.

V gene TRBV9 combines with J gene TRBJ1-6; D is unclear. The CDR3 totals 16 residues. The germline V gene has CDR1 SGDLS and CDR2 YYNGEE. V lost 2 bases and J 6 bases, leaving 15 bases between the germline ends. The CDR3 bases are TGTGCCAGCAGCGTCGTCATAGGGCCTGGTAATTCACCCCTCCACTTT. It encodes CASSVVIGPGNSPLHF.

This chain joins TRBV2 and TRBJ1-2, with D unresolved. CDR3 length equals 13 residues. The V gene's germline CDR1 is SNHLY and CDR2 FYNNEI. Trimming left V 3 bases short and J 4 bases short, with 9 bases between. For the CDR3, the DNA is TGTGCCAGCAGTGAGGTGGGAACCTATGGCTACACCTTC. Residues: CASSEVGTYGYTF.